The T cell receptor beta chain described here comes from a study of T cell responses to AZD1222 COVID-19 vaccine. Study findings and constraints: At study baseline, merely more than 5 AZD1222 recipients were seropositive. Within unmutated variant regions lay the reported targets of nearly half of spike-specific TCRs. Scientists sampled the repertoires only once the peak T cell response had passed. There were mostly white British donors and more females than males, and clonal diversity was possibly underestimated.

Clones were sequenced by immunoSEQ multiplex PCR, and TCRdb holds only the in-frame ones, with some missing. The repertoire holds roughly 180,000 clones, about 89% seen once, with approximately 2% in the top ten. The V and J ends lost 5 bases and 4 bases, in that order; junction bases with no gene match: 9. There are 15 residues in the CDR3. In germline, CDR1 is LGHDT, CDR2 YNNKEL (reference sequence). To note about this clone: Its antigen is not known.

The chain employs TRBV3-1 (or the pseudogene TRBV3-2) and TRBJ1-2, with TRBD1 matching over 8 bases. The specimen was peripheral blood, collected on day 0 of AZD1222 vaccination. The clonotype comes from an adult in good health. CDR3 in amino acids: CASSDRTGNSYGYTF. The CDR3 bases are TGTGCCAGCAGCGATAGGACAGGGAACAGCTATGGCTACACCTTC.